A selection of T cell receptor beta chains follows, all from one sample in a study of cytomegalovirus exposure and HLA in healthy donors. TCRdb keeps only in-frame clones here, not all; method: immunoSEQ multiplex PCR. Altogether approximately 190,000 clones are present, roughly 80% being singletons, with the ten largest covering approximately 1.5%. Input material: PBMCs. These receptor sequences come from a young woman in good health and CMV-seronegative. Both conserved end residues are part of each CDR3. D genes are given only for firm matches. Where a row states a size, it is once, few, many or the class of an expanded clone; other rows omit it.

few,14,TRBJ1-1,TRBV27,TRBD1,TGTGCCAGCAGTTTATCTTTGGGACAGAATGAAGCTTTCTTT,CASSLSLGQNEAFF
NA,15,TRBJ1-3,TRBV9,NA,TGTGCCAGCAGCGTACGGGGGGACTCTGGAAACACCATATATTTT,CASSVRGDSGNTIYF
NA,17,TRBJ2-3,TRBV13,TRBD2,TGTGCCAGCAGCTTAGGGGCTAGCGGGAGGGCGGTAGATACGCAGTATTTT,CASSLGASGRAVDTQYF
NA,14,TRBJ1-1,TRBV11-3,TRBD1,TGTGCCAGCAGCGGACGGACAGGGAACACTGAAGCTTTCTTT,CASSGRTGNTEAFF
NA,14,TRBJ2-1,TRBV29-1,NA,TGCAGCGTTGAAGGCCAGGGGACCCTCGATGAGCAGTTCTTC,CSVEGQGTLDEQFF
NA,15,TRBJ1-2,TRBV7-9,NA,TGTGCCAGCAGTTTTAGCCCGGGGGAGAACTATGGCTACACCTTC,CASSFSPGENYGYTF
few,15,TRBJ2-3,TRBV5-6,TRBD2,TGTGCCAGCAGCTTGGGAGCGGGAAGCACAGATACGCAGTATTTT,CASSLGAGSTDTQYF
NA,15,TRBJ2-3,TRBV28,TRBD2,TGTGCCAGCAGTTTTGCTAGCGGGAGATCAGATACGCAGTATTTT,CASSFASGRSDTQYF
NA,13,TRBJ1-4,TRBV5-6,TRBD1,TGTGCCAGCAGCTTCCAGGGGGTCGAAAAACTGTTTTTT,CASSFQGVEKLFF
NA,15,TRBJ2-5,TRBV7-8,TRBD2,TGTGCCAGCAGCTTAGAAACCGGGGGGGAAGAGACCCAGTACTTC,CASSLETGGEETQYF
NA,16,TRBJ2-1,TRBV5-1,NA,TGCGCCAGCAGCACGCCCGGTGGGAGAGCTTACAATGAGCAGTTCTTC,CASSTPGGRAYNEQFF
few,14,TRBJ1-4,TRBV6-1,NA,TGTGCCAGCAGTTCTTCAGGGAACAATGAAAAACTGTTTTTT,CASSSSGNNEKLFF
once,17,TRBJ2-1,TRBV5-1,TRBD2,TGCGCCACGACTCCTAGCGGGAGGGCCGGCTCCTACAATGAGCAGTTCTTC,CATTPSGRAGSYNEQFF
NA,18,TRBJ2-7,TRBV7-9,TRBD2,TGTGCCAGCAGCGCCATCCCCGGGACTAGTCTGGCCGACTACGAGCAGTACTTC,CASSAIPGTSLADYEQYF
NA,13,TRBJ1-2,TRBV14,NA,TGTGCCAGCAGCCAAGCTAGAAACTATGGCTACACCTTC,CASSQARNYGYTF
NA,15,TRBJ1-1,TRBV19,NA,TGTGCCAGTCGAGATAGCCCCCCATGGAACACTGAAGCTTTCTTT,CASRDSPPWNTEAFF
NA,14,TRBJ2-7,TRBV5-6,TRBD2,TGTGCCAGCAGCTTCGGGACTAGCGACTACGAGCAGTACTTC,CASSFGTSDYEQYF
few,14,TRBJ2-5,TRBV18,TRBD1,TGTGCCAGCTCACCTGGGACAGGAAGGGAGACCCAGTACTTC,CASSPGTGRETQYF
few,12,TRBJ1-5,TRBV28,NA,TGTGCCACTACAGGGTTTAGTCAGCCCCAGCATTTT,CATTGFSQPQHF
NA,15,TRBJ2-1,TRBV9,TRBD2,TGTGCCAGCAGCGCCACTAGCGGGAGAACGAATGAGCAGTTCTTC,CASSATSGRTNEQFF
NA,15,TRBJ2-2,TRBV30,NA,TGTGCCTGGACCCGGCCAGGGGTCGTCGTCGGGGAGCTGTTTTTT,CAWTRPGVVVGELFF
once,12,TRBJ2-2,TRBV5-4,NA,TGTGCCAGCAGCCCTTACACCGGGGAGCTGTTTTTT,CASSPYTGELFF
NA,10,TRBJ1-1,TRBV29-1,NA,TGCAGCGTTTCGGTCGTTGAAGCTTTCTTT,CSVSVVEAFF